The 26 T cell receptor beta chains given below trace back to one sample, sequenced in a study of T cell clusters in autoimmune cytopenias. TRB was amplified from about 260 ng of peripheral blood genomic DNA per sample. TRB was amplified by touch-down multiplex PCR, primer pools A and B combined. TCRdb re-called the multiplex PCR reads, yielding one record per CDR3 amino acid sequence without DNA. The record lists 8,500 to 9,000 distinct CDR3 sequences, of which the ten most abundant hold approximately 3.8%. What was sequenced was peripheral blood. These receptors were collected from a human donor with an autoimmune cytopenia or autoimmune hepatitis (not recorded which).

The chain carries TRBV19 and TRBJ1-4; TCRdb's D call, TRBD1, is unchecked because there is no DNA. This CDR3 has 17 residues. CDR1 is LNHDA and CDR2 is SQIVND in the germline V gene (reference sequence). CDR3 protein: CASSVPGTGPTNEKLFF.

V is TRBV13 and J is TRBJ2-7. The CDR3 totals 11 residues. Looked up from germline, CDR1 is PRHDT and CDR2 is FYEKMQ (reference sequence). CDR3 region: CASSLADEQYF.

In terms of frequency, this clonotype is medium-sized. CDR3 sequence: CASKSAGQYNEQFF. The rearrangement uses TRBV27 and TRBJ2-1; TCRdb's D call, TRBD1, is unchecked because there is no DNA. Germline values: CDR1 MNHEY, CDR2 SMNVEV (reference sequence). The CDR3 runs 14 residues.

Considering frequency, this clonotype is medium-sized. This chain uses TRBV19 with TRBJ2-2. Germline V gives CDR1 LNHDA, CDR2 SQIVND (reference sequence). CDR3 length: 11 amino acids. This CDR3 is CASILSGELFF.

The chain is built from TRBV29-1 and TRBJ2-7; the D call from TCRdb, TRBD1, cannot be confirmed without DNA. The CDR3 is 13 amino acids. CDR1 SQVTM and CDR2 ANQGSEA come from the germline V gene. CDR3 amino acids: CSATGTGSGEQYF.

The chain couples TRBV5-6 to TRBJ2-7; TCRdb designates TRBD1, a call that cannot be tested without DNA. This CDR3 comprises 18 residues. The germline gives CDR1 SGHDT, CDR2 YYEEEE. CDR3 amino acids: CASSQDWTGAEPTYEQYF.

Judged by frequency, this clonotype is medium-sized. CDR3 loop: CASSIPVQGTPLHF. This chain connects TRBV19 to TRBJ1-6; there is no DNA to check the TCRdb D call of TRBD1. CDR1 is LNHDA, CDR2 SQIVND, per germline (reference sequence). The CDR3 consists of 14 residues.

This chain's CDR3 is CASSLTSGRDNEQFF. V is TRBV5-4 and J is TRBJ2-1; TCRdb lists TRBD2, though no DNA is available to test this call. The CDR3 has 15 residues. Looked up from germline, CDR1 is SGHNT and CDR2 is YYREEE (reference sequence).

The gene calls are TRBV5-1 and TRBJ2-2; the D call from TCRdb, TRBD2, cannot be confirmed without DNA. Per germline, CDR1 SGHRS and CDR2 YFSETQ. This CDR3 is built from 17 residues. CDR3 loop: CASSAEAGAFQSGELFF. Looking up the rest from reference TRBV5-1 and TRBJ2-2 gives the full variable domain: KAGVTQTPRYLIKTRGQQVTLSCSPISGHRSVSWYQQTPGQGLQFLFEYFSETQRNKGNFPGRFSGRQFSNSRSEMNVSTLELGDSALYLCASSAEAGAFQSGELFFGEGSRLTVL.

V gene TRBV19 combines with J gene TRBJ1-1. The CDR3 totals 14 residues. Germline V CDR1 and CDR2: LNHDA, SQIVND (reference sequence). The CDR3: CASSYPGLVTEAFF.

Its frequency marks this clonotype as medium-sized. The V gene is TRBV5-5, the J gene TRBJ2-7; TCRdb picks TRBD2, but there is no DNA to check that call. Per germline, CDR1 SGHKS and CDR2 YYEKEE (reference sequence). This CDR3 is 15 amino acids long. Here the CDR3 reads CASSLAEGRAREQYF.

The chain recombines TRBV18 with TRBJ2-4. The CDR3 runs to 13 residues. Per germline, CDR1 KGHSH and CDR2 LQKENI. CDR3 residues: CASSPASGNIQYF.

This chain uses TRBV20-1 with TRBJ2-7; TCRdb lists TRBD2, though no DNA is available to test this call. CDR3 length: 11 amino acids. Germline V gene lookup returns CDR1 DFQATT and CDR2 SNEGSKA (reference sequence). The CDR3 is CSAGGNYEQYF.

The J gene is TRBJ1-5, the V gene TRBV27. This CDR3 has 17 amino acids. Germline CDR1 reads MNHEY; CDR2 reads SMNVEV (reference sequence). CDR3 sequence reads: CASSSVALTYSNQPQHF.

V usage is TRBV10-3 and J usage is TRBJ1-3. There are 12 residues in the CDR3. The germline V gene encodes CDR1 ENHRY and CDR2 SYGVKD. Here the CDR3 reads CAISESKNTIYF.

CDR3 protein: CSVEDDSGGRNTEAFF. The chain links TRBV29-1 to TRBJ1-1. The germline V gene has CDR1 SQVTM and CDR2 ANQGSEA. CDR3 length: 16 residues.

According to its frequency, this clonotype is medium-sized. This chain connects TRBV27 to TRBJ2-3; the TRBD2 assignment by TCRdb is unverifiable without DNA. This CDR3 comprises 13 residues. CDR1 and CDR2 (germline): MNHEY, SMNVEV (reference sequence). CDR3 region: CASRTGAVDTQYF.

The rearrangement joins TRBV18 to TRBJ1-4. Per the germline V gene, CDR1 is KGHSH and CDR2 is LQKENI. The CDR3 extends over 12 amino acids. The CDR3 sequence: CASSDPIGKLFF.

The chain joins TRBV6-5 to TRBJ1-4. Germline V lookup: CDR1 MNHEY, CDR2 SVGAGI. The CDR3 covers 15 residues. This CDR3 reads CASGFYSGPNEKLFF.

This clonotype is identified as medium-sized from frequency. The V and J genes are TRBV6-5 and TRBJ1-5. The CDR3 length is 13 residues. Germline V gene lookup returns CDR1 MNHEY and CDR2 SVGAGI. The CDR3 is CASSYSPNQPQHF.

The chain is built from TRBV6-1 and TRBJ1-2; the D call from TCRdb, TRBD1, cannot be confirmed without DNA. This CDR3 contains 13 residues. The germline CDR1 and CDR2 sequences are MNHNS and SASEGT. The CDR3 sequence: CASSDGPLHGYTF.

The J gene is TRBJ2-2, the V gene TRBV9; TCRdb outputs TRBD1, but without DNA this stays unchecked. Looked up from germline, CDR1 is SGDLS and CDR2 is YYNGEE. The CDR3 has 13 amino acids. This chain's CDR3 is CASSPPATGELFF.

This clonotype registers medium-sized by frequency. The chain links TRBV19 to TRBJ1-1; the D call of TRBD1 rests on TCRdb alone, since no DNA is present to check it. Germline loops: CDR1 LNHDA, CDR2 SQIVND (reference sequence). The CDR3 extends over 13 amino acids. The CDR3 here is CASSITGNTEAFF.

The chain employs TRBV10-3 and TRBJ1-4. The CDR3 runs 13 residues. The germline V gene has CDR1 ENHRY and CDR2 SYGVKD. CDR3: CAISGQINEKLFF.

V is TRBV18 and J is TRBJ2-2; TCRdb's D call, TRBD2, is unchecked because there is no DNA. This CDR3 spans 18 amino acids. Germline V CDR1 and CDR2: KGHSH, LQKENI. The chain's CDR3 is CASSPQKSGRPNTGELFF.

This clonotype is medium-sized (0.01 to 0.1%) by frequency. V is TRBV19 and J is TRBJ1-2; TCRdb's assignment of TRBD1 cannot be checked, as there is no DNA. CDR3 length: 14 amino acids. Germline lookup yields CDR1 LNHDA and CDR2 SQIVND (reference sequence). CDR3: CASTPTGAIYGYTF.